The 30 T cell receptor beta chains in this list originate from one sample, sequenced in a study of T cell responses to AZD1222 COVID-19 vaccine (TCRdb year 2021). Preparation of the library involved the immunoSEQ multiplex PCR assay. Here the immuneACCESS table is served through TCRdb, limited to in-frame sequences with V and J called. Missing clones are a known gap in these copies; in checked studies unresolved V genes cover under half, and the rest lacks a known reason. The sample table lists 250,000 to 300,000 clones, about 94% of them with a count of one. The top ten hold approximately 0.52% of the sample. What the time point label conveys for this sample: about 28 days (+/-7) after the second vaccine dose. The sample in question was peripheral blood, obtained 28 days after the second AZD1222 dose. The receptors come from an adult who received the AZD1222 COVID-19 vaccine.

This chain's CDR3 is CASSLRGFKDVGYNEQFF. The CDR3 DNA is TGTGCCAGCAGCTTAAGAGGTTTCAAGGATGTAGGGTACAATGAGCAGTTCTTC. The chain carries TRBV13 and TRBJ2-1; D gene ambiguous. Between the trimmed V and J ends, which lost 2 bases and 4 bases, there was a span of 21 bases. The germline V gene encodes CDR1 PRHDT and CDR2 FYEKMQ (reference sequence). CDR3 length: 18 amino acids. Filled out from reference TRBV13 and TRBJ2-1, the complete variable domain reads AAGVIQSPRHLIKEKRETATLKCYPIPRHDTVYWYQQGPGQDPQFLISFYEKMQSDKGSIPDRFSAQQFSDYHSELNMSSLELGDSALYFCASSLRGFKDVGYNEQFFGPGTRLTVL.

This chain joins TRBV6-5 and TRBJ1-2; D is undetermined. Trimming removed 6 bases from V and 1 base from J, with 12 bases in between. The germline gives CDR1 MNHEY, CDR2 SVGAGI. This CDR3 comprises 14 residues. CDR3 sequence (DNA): TGTGCCAGCAGCCCCAGGAGAGATAACTATGGCTACACCTTC. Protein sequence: CASSPRRDNYGYTF.

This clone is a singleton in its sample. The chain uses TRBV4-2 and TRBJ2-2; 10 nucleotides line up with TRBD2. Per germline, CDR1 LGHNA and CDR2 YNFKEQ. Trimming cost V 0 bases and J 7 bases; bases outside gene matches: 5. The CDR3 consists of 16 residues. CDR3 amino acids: CASSQDLAGGGGELFF. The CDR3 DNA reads TGTGCCAGCAGCCAAGATTTAGCGGGAGGCGGCGGGGAGCTGTTTTTT.

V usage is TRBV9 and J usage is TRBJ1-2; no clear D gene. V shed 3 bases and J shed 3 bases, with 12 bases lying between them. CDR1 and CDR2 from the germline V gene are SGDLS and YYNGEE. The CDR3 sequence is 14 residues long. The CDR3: CASSAQAGDYGYTF. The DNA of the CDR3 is TGTGCCAGCAGCGCTCAGGCGGGAGACTATGGCTACACCTTC. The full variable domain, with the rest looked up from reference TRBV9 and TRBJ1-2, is DSGVTQTPKHLITATGQRVTLRCSPRSGDLSVYWYQQSLDQGLQFLIQYYNGEERAKGNILERFSAQQFPDLHSELNLSSLELGDSALYFCASSAQAGDYGYTFGSGTRLTVV.

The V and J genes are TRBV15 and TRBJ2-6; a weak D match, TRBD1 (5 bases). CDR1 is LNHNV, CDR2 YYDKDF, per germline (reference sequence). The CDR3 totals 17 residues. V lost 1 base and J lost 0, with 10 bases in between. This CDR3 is CATSRGGTYSGANVLTF. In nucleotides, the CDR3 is TGTGCCACCAGCAGAGGGGGCACCTACTCTGGGGCCAACGTCCTGACTTTC.

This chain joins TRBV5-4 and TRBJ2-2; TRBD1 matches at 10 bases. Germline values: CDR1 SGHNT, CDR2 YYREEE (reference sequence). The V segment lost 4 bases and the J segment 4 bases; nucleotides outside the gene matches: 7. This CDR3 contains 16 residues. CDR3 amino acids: CASSTDRGRGTGELFF. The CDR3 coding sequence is TGTGCCAGCAGCACAGACAGGGGGCGAGGCACCGGGGAGCTGTTTTTT.

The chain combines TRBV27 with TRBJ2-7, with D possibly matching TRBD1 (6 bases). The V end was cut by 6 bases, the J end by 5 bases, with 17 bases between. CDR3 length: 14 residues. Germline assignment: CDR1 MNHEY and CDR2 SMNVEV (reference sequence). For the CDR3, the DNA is TGTGCCAGCAGCCCCCTACAGGGAATCAACGAGCAGTACTTC. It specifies CASSPLQGINEQYF.

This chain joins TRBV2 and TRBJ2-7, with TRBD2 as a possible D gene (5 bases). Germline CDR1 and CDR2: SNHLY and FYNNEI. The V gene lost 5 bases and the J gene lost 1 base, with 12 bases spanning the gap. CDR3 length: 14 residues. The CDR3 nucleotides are TGTGCCAGCAGTTTCCGGGGAACTTCCTACGAGCAGTACTTC. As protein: CASSFRGTSYEQYF.

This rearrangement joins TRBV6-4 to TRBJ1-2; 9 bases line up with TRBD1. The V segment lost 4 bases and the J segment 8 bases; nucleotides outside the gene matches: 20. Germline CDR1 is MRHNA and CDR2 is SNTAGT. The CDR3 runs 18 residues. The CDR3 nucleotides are TGTGCCAGCAGTGCCCAGCCCGGGACAGGGCCGATCAGGGGAGGCTACACCTTC. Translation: CASSAQPGTGPIRGGYTF.

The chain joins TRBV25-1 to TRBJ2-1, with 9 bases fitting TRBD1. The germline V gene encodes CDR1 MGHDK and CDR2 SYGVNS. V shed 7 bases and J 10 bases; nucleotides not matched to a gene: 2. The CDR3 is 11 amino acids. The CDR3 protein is CASNRGLEQFF. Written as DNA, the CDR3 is TGTGCCAGCAACAGGGGGCTGGAGCAGTTCTTC.

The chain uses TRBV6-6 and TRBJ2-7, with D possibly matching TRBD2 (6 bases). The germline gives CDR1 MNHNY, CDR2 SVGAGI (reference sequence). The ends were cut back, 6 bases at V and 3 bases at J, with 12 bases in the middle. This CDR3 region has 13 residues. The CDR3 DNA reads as TGTGCCAGCAGGGTGGGGCGGGGCTACGAGCAGTACTTC. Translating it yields CASRVGRGYEQYF.

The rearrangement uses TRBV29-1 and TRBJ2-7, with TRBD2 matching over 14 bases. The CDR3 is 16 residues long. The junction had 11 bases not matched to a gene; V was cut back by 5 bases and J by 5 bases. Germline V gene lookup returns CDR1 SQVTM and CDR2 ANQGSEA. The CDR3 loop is CSVQRWGTSGRDEQYF. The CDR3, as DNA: TGCAGCGTTCAAAGATGGGGGACTAGCGGGAGAGACGAGCAGTACTTC.

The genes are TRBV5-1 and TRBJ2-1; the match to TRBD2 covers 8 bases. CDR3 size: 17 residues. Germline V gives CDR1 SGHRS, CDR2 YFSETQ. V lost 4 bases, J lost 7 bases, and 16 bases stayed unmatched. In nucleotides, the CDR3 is TGCGCCAGCAGCAACCAGAGATCGGGGGGGCCGGGAAATGAGCAGTTCTTC. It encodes CASSNQRSGGPGNEQFF.

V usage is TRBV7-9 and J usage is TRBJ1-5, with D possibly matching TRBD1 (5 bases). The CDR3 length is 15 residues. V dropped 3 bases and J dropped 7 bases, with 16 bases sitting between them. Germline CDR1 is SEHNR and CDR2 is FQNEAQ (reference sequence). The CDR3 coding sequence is TGTGCCAGCAGCTTGGGGACCGCCGAACGACAGCCCCAGCATTTT. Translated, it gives CASSLGTAERQPQHF.

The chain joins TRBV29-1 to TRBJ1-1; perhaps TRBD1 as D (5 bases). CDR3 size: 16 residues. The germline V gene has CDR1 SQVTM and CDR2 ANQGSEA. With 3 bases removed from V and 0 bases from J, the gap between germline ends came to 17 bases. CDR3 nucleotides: TGCAGCGTTGAGCCCCGGGGGTCACCTATGAACACTGAAGCTTTCTTT. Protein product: CSVEPRGSPMNTEAFF.

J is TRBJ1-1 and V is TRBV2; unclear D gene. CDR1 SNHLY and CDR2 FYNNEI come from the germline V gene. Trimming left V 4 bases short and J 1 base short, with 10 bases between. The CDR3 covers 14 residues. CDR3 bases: TGTGCCAGCAGTGTTGGTTTGGGGAACACTGAAGCTTTCTTT. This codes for CASSVGLGNTEAFF.

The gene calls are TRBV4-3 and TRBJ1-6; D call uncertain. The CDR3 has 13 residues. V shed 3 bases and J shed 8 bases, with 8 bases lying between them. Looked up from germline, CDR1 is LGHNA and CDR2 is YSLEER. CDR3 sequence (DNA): TGCGCCAGCAGCCAGTCCTGGGATTCACCCCTCCACTTT. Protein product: CASSQSWDSPLHF.

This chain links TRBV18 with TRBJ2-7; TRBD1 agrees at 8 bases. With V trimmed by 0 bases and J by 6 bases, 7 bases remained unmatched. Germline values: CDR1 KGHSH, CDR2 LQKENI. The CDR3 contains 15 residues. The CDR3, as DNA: TGTGCCAGCTCACCACCGGCCAGGGGGCGCGCCGAGCAGTACTTC. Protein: CASSPPARGRAEQYF.

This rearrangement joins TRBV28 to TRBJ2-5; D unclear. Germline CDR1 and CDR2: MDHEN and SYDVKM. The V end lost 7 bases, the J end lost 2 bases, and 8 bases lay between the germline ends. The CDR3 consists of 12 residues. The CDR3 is CASMSFQETQYF. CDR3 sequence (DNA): TGTGCCAGCATGAGTTTTCAAGAGACCCAGTACTTC.

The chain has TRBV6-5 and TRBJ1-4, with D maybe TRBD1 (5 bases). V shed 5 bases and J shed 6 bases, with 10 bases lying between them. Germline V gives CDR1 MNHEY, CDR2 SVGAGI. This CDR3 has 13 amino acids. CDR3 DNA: TGTGCCAGCAGTATGACAGTGGATGAAAAACTGTTTTTT. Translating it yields CASSMTVDEKLFF.

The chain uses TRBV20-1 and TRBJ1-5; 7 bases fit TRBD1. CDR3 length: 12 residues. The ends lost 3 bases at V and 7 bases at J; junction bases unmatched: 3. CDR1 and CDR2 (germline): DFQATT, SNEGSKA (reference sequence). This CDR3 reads CSASTGVQPQHF. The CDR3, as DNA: TGCAGTGCTAGTACAGGGGTCCAGCCCCAGCATTTT.

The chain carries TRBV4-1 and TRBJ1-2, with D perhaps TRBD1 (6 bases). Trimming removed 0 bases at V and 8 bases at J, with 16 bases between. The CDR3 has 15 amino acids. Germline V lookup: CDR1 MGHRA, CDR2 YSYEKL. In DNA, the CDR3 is TGCGCCAGCAGCCAAGATCCCGTGGGGGCGCGGGGCTACACCTTC. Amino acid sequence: CASSQDPVGARGYTF.

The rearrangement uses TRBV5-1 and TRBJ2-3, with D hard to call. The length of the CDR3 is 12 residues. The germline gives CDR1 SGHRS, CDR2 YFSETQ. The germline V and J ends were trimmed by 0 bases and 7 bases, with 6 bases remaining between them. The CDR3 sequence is CASSLARNTQYF. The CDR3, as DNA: TGCGCCAGCAGCTTGGCGCGCAATACGCAGTATTTT.

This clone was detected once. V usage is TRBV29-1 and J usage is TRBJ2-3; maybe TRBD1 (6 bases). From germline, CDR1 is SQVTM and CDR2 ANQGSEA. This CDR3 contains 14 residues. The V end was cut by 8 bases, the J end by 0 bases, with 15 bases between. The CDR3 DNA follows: TGCAGCACGGACAGAGCACTCAGCACAGATACGCAGTATTTT. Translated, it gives CSTDRALSTDTQYF.

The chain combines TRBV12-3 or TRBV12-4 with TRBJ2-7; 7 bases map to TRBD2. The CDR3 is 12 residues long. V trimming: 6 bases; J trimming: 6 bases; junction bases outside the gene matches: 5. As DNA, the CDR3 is TGTGCCAGCAGCCCGGGGGAGGGCGAGCAGTACTTC. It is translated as CASSPGEGEQYF.

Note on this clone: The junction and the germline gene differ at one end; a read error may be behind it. The CDR3: CASSSPSQRDF. CDR3 nucleotide sequence: TGTGCCAGCAGTTCACCCTCCCAGAGGGATTTT. The genes are TRBV28 and TRBJ2-3; maybe TRBD2 (5 bases). Per the germline V gene, CDR1 is MDHEN and CDR2 is SYDVKM. The CDR3 is made up of 11 amino acids.

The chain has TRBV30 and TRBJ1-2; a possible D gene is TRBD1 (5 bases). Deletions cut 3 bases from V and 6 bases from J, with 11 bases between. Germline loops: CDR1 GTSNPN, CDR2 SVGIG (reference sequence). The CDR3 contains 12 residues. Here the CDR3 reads CAWSLQGNGYTF. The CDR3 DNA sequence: TGTGCCTGGAGCCTCCAGGGTAATGGCTACACCTTC.

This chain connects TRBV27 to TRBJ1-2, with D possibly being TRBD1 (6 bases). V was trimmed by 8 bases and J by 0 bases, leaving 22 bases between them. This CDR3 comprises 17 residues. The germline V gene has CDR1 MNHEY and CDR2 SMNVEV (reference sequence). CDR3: CASAQPGAGPANYGYTF. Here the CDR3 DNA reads TGTGCCAGCGCTCAGCCGGGGGCAGGGCCAGCTAACTATGGCTACACCTTC.

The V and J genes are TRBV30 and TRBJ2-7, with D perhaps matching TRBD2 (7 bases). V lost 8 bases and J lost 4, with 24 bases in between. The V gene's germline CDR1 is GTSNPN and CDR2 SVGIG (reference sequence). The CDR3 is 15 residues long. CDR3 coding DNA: TGTGCCGGGGGGGCCAACCGGGGGCGGCCATACGAGCAGTACTTC. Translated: CAGGANRGRPYEQYF.

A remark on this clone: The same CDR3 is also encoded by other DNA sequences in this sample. The CDR3, as DNA: TGTGCCAGCTCACCAGGAGTTTACGAGCAGTACTTC. Protein: CASSPGVYEQYF. This rearrangement joins TRBV18 to TRBJ2-7; D gene unclear. The CDR3 is made up of 12 amino acids. V lost 2 bases and J 4 bases, leaving 6 bases between the germline ends. Germline V lookup: CDR1 KGHSH, CDR2 LQKENI.